What follows are 26 T cell receptor beta chains derived from one specimen sequenced in a study of radiation and T cells in renal cell carcinoma. Time point of the sample: baseline pretreatment blood. Documented treatment: 15 Gy SBRT to primary tumor, nephrectomy 4 weeks later. Sequenced by immunoSEQ multiplex PCR; TCRdb stores in-frame clones only, minus some. The sample records approximately 150,000 clones, approximately 90% being singletons. Source: blood, taken from a patient whose treatment included radiotherapy and nephrectomy. All receptors come from a woman in her 70s with renal cell carcinoma.

This sequence joins TRBV5-1 and TRBJ1-1; 7 positions agree with TRBD1. Germline V gene sequence: CDR1 SGHRS, CDR2 YFSETQ. V trimming: 0 bases; J trimming: 12 bases; junction bases outside the gene matches: 14. This CDR3 contains 15 residues. The CDR3: CASSLGAGGTSVPFF. The DNA for the CDR3 is TGCGCCAGCAGCTTGGGGGCAGGGGGAACTTCGGTGCCTTTCTTT.

This clone appeared once. The genes are TRBV5-1 and TRBJ2-7, with 14 positions matching TRBD2. Germline assignment: CDR1 SGHRS and CDR2 YFSETQ. V gave up 3 bases and J gave up 7 bases; unmatched junction bases: 9. CDR3 length equals 16 residues. The CDR3 bases are TGCGCCAGCAGCTCAGGACTAGCGGGGGGCCACCTTGAGCAGTACTTC. It specifies CASSSGLAGGHLEQYF. The full variable domain, its missing parts supplied by reference TRBV5-1 and TRBJ2-7, is KAGVTQTPRYLIKTRGQQVTLSCSPISGHRSVSWYQQTPGQGLQFLFEYFSETQRNKGNFPGRFSGRQFSNSRSEMNVSTLELGDSALYLCASSSGLAGGHLEQYFGPGTRLTVT.

V and J are TRBV5-1 and TRBJ1-1; D is perhaps TRBD1 (5 bases). The CDR3 runs to 17 residues. Deletions cut 1 base from V and 0 bases from J, with 16 bases between. Germline loops: CDR1 SGHRS, CDR2 YFSETQ. CDR3: CASSLTGLAELNTEAFF. For the CDR3, the DNA is TGCGCCAGCAGCTTGACAGGCCTAGCTGAGTTGAACACTGAAGCTTTCTTT. Full variable domain (remainder filled in from reference TRBV5-1 and TRBJ1-1): KAGVTQTPRYLIKTRGQQVTLSCSPISGHRSVSWYQQTPGQGLQFLFEYFSETQRNKGNFPGRFSGRQFSNSRSEMNVSTLELGDSALYLCASSLTGLAELNTEAFFGQGTRLTVV.

The rearrangement links TRBV12-5 to TRBJ2-3; TRBD2 is a possible D gene (5 bases). The CDR3 runs 16 residues. The V gene's germline CDR1 is LGHNT and CDR2 FRNRAP. Trimming cost V 2 bases and J 2 bases, with 14 bases left between them. This CDR3 reads CASGLPWTFHTDTQYF. CDR3 coding DNA: TGTGCTAGTGGTTTGCCCTGGACTTTTCACACAGATACGCAGTATTTT.

The chain employs TRBV19 and TRBJ1-5; the D gene is possibly TRBD1 (6 bases). Trimming stripped 5 bases from V and 6 bases from J, with 20 bases between. Per germline, CDR1 LNHDA and CDR2 SQIVND (reference sequence). This CDR3 spans 16 amino acids. The CDR3 here is CASSRSSTGRGQPQHF. CDR3 in DNA: TGTGCCAGTAGTCGCAGCTCGACAGGACGGGGTCAGCCCCAGCATTTT. Full variable domain (rest looked up from reference TRBV19 and TRBJ1-5): DGGITQSPKYLFRKEGQNVTLSCEQNLNHDAMYWYRQDPGQGLRLIYYSQIVNDFQKGDIAEGYSVSREKKESFPLTVTSAQKNPTAFYLCASSRSSTGRGQPQHFGDGTRLSIL.

The rearrangement joins TRBV4-1 to TRBJ2-2; the D call may be TRBD1 or TRBD2 (5 bases each). The CDR3 has 14 amino acids. Germline CDR1 and CDR2: MGHRA and YSYEKL. The V and J ends lost 3 bases and 7 bases respectively, with 12 bases between them. Here the CDR3 DNA reads TGCGCCAGCAGCCAGCTCCTGGGGGTCGGGGAGCTGTTTTTT. Translating gives CASSQLLGVGELFF.

The chain has TRBV9 and TRBJ1-2; 9 bases are shared with TRBD1. V lost 4 bases and J lost 7; bases outside the gene matches: 5. Germline CDR1 reads SGDLS; CDR2 reads YYNGEE. The CDR3 runs 13 residues. CDR3 sequence: CASSLGTGFGYTF. The CDR3 nucleotides are TGTGCCAGCAGCCTAGGGACAGGGTTTGGCTACACCTTC.

The rearrangement joins TRBV27 to TRBJ1-5; 8 positions agree with TRBD1. There are 15 residues in the CDR3. Germline assignment: CDR1 MNHEY and CDR2 SMNVEV (reference sequence). The junction had 5 bases not matched to a gene; V was cut back by 5 bases and J by 2 bases. CDR3 sequence: CASSPPGGGNQPQHF. CDR3 in DNA: TGTGCCAGCAGTCCCCCAGGGGGCGGCAATCAGCCCCAGCATTTT.

The chain couples TRBV28 to TRBJ1-2; TRBD1 aligns across 8 bases. The CDR3 totals 16 residues. V dropped 1 base and J dropped 6; count of bases not matched to a gene: 10. From germline, CDR1 is MDHEN and CDR2 SYDVKM. CDR3: CASSLLGRGQGHGYTF. DNA for the CDR3: TGTGCCAGCAGTTTATTAGGCAGGGGGCAAGGTCATGGCTACACCTTC.

V is TRBV6-5 and J is TRBJ1-2, with a tentative D call TRBD1 (6 bases). Between the trimmed V and J ends, which lost 6 bases and 6 bases, there was a span of 11 bases. The germline V gene has CDR1 MNHEY and CDR2 SVGAGI. This CDR3 contains 12 residues. The CDR3 spells CASSFNRDGYTF. DNA of the CDR3: TGTGCCAGCAGCTTCAACAGGGATGGCTACACCTTC.

The chain recombines TRBV6-4 with TRBJ2-3, with 8 positions matching TRBD1. V gave up 5 bases and J gave up 6 bases; unmatched junction bases: 10. Germline V gene sequence: CDR1 MRHNA, CDR2 SNTAGT. The CDR3 length is 15 residues. CDR3 sequence: CASSRGSGGADTQYF. The CDR3 nucleotides are TGTGCCAGCAGTCGGGGATCAGGGGGCGCCGATACGCAGTATTTT.

The J gene is TRBJ2-3, the V gene TRBV7-9; D is unresolved. V gave up 3 bases and J gave up 4 bases, with 5 bases separating them. Germline loops: CDR1 SEHNR, CDR2 FQNEAQ (reference sequence). CDR3 length equals 12 residues. The CDR3 DNA follows: TGTGCCAGCAGCTTCGGTCCAGATACGCAGTATTTT. Translating it yields CASSFGPDTQYF. Full variable domain (remainder filled in from reference TRBV7-9 and TRBJ2-3): DTGVSQNPRHKITKRGQNVTFRCDPISEHNRLYWYRQTLGQGPEFLTYFQNEAQLEKSRLLSDRFSAERPKGSFSTLEIQRTEQGDSAMYLCASSFGPDTQYFGPGTRLTVL.

The table lists this clone with a few counts. This rearrangement joins TRBV2 to TRBJ1-6; 8 bases fit TRBD1. With V trimmed by 3 bases and J by 7 bases, 2 bases remained unmatched. Per germline, CDR1 SNHLY and CDR2 FYNNEI. The CDR3 covers 14 residues. CDR3 DNA: TGTGCCAGCAGTGATGACAGGGGAAATTCACCCCTCCACTTT. Its protein is CASSDDRGNSPLHF.

The chain joins TRBV6-6 to TRBJ1-1; D remains unclear. The CDR3 has 15 residues. V shed 1 base and J shed 2 bases, with 11 bases lying between them. The germline gives CDR1 MNHNY, CDR2 SVGAGI (reference sequence). The CDR3, as DNA: TGTGCCAGCAGTTACTTTACAGTACTAAACACTGAAGCTTTCTTT. Its translation: CASSYFTVLNTEAFF.

V is TRBV28 and J is TRBJ1-3, with 7 bases aligning to TRBD1. CDR1 and CDR2 (germline): MDHEN, SYDVKM. V gave up 7 bases and J gave up 4 bases; unmatched junction bases: 10. The CDR3 consists of 15 residues. The CDR3 nucleotides are TGTGCCAGCACCACCGAGGGGGCGCGGGGAAACACCATATATTTT. Its translation: CASTTEGARGNTIYF.

V usage is TRBV5-1 and J usage is TRBJ2-1; 8 positions agree with TRBD2. V gave up 4 bases and J gave up 0 bases; unmatched junction bases: 6. The germline gives CDR1 SGHRS, CDR2 YFSETQ. CDR3 size: 16 residues. The CDR3: CASSPPGLDSYNEQFF. CDR3 coding DNA: TGCGCCAGCAGCCCGCCGGGACTAGACTCCTACAATGAGCAGTTCTTC. Full variable domain (rest looked up from reference TRBV5-1 and TRBJ2-1): KAGVTQTPRYLIKTRGQQVTLSCSPISGHRSVSWYQQTPGQGLQFLFEYFSETQRNKGNFPGRFSGRQFSNSRSEMNVSTLELGDSALYLCASSPPGLDSYNEQFFGPGTRLTVL.

The chain uses TRBV2 and TRBJ2-2; D call uncertain. Deletions cut 6 bases from V and 9 bases from J, with 8 bases between. The germline gives CDR1 SNHLY, CDR2 FYNNEI. CDR3 length equals 11 residues. The CDR3 here is CASSVTRELFF. In DNA form, the CDR3 reads TGTGCCAGCAGCGTAACAAGGGAGCTGTTTTTT.

The chain links TRBV11-1 to TRBJ2-7; D unresolved. CDR3 length: 14 amino acids. Germline V gives CDR1 SGHAT, CDR2 FQDESV (reference sequence). V was trimmed by 1 base and J by 2 bases, leaving 9 bases between them. CDR3 nucleotide sequence: TGTGCCAGCAGCTTAGTTACCCGAGCCTACGAGCAGTACTTC. Encoded protein: CASSLVTRAYEQYF.

This chain connects TRBV28 to TRBJ1-2, with unresolved D. Per the germline V gene, CDR1 is MDHEN and CDR2 is SYDVKM. This CDR3 is built from 15 residues. V was shortened by 2 bases and J by 0 bases, with 10 bases between the two germline ends. CDR3 protein: CASSLVGEANYGYTF. CDR3 coding DNA: TGTGCCAGCAGTTTAGTCGGGGAAGCTAACTATGGCTACACCTTC.

The count of this clone is one. The chain has TRBV5-1 and TRBJ1-1; D is ambiguous. Germline loops: CDR1 SGHRS, CDR2 YFSETQ. CDR3 length equals 15 residues. V was clipped by 4 bases and J by 5 bases, with 18 bases between them. The CDR3 coding sequence is TGCGCCAGCAGCCCAACCGGACCCGGGAGGACTGAAGCTTTCTTT. This codes for CASSPTGPGRTEAFF.

This chain connects TRBV19 to TRBJ2-7, with D perhaps matching TRBD1 (6 bases). Germline CDR1 is LNHDA and CDR2 is SQIVND (reference sequence). V lost 5 bases and J 6 bases, leaving 20 bases between the germline ends. The CDR3 has 15 residues. CDR3 sequence (DNA): TGTGCCAGTAGTGTGGGACAAGAGATCGATCGCGAGCAGTACTTC. This translates into CASSVGQEIDREQYF.

This rearrangement joins TRBV30 to TRBJ1-2; D gene unclear. Germline V gives CDR1 GTSNPN, CDR2 SVGIG (reference sequence). This CDR3 region has 14 residues. V gave up 0 bases and J gave up 2 bases, with 10 bases separating them. The CDR3 bases are TGTGCCTGGAGTGTACGGCCGACGAACTATGGCTACACCTTC. It is translated as CAWSVRPTNYGYTF.

This clone showed up just once. The chain couples TRBV29-1 to TRBJ2-1, with D possibly TRBD1 on 6 matching bases. Germline V lookup: CDR1 SQVTM, CDR2 ANQGSEA. Between the trimmed V and J ends, which lost 7 bases and 4 bases, there was a span of 14 bases. This CDR3 has 13 amino acids. The CDR3 region has the DNA TGCAGCGGTGAGACGGACAGATACAATGAGCAGTTCTTC. Its translation is CSGETDRYNEQFF.

The chain uses TRBV28 and TRBJ1-5; D is possibly TRBD1 (5 bases). CDR1 is MDHEN, CDR2 SYDVKM, per germline. The CDR3 extends over 17 amino acids. Trimming removed 1 base at V and 0 bases at J, with 13 bases between. The DNA of the CDR3 is TGTGCCAGCAGTTTATCGGGGAAGGACACTAGCAATCAGCCCCAGCATTTT. Its protein product is CASSLSGKDTSNQPQHF.

The chain links TRBV2 to TRBJ2-1; 16 nucleotides match TRBD2. The CDR3 spans 16 residues. Germline lookup yields CDR1 SNHLY and CDR2 FYNNEI. The J segment lost 7 bases and the V segment lost 5 bases, leaving 5 bases of the junction unmatched. CDR3: CASSRGLAGGKNEQFF. Written as DNA, the CDR3 is TGTGCCAGCAGTAGGGGACTAGCGGGGGGGAAAAATGAGCAGTTCTTC.

J is TRBJ2-7 and V is TRBV19, with D perhaps TRBD1 or TRBD2 (5 bases each). With 9 bases removed from V and 2 bases from J, the gap between germline ends came to 11 bases. The CDR3 totals 12 residues. Germline assignment: CDR1 LNHDA and CDR2 SQIVND (reference sequence). The CDR3 here is CASGTEPYEQYF. The CDR3 coding sequence is TGTGCCAGCGGGACGGAGCCCTACGAGCAGTACTTC.